This TCR beta chain was documented in a study of beta chain features in type 1 diabetes (dated by TCRdb to between 2017 and 2018). Regarding the research as a whole: Mean age, gender distribution, total cell number and subset yield did not differ between patients and healthy donors. Whereas all 30 or so donors provided naive and central memory subsets, regulatory and stem cell-like memory subsets were isolated from just 8 patients and about 8 healthy donors. In the study, TCRB repertoires of sorted circulating CD4+ T cell subsets from recently diagnosed type 1 diabetes patients were compared with those of matched healthy donors. A total of approximately 99,000,000 sorted cells were examined across all samples, and RNA yield correlated strongly with the number of cells per subset.

Each donor gave one peripheral blood draw, averaging around 0.11 L, which was collected into heparinised tubes. A BD FACSAria II and a panel including CD45RO, CCR7, CD25, CD127, CD95 and CD27 were used to sort naive, central memory, regulatory and stem cell-like memory CD4+ T cells. All sorted populations exceeded 95% purity. PBMCs were separated immediately by Lymphoprep density gradient centrifugation and were stained directly, without being cultured. So that batch effects would be minimized, each experiment stained and sorted samples in pairs, pairing one healthy donor with one patient. The CDR3 covers 15 residues, taking in both the cysteine and the phenylalanine. CDR3 DNA is the only sequence kept; it has 45 bases, read in frame from the first base. CDR1 SGHRS and CDR2 YFSETQ are derived from the germline V gene. On the study overall, not on this receptor specifically: Type 1 diabetes patients showed a moderate but significant shortening of TCRB CDR3 length in all four CD4+ subsets. Shorter templates might be favored by PCR, yet because patient and control samples were amplified and corrected together, any such skew would affect both groups equally. Because the HLA sub-analyses included only small numbers of individuals, any influence of HLA type on TCRB rearrangement was left unresolved. Because cDNA was sequenced instead of genomic DNA, highly expressing activated cells could be over-represented, though the groups showed no difference in activation or CD3 levels. Naive, central memory and regulatory TCRB repertoires appeared to be more similar among patients than among healthy donors. At VDJ recombination sites, patients with type 1 diabetes made fewer insertions and deleted more nucleotides, a pattern implying thymic rearrangement abnormalities.

The High Capacity cDNA Reverse Transcription Kit was used to reverse transcribe all of the isolated RNA, meaning that expressed TCRB transcripts were what got sequenced. Deep immunoSEQ sequencing was performed on naive, central memory and regulatory T cell samples, with an average of around 3.5 million total reads per sample. Sorted cells were lysed in RLT buffer, and RNA was extracted using DNase-treated RNeasy Micro or Mini kits according to cell number. To prevent cross-contamination, every cell subset was processed on its own, while patient and healthy donor samples were processed together. The immunoSEQ multiplex PCR was used to amplify TCRB sequences from cDNA, generating 87-bp fragments that spanned the CDR3 region. Sequencing of the amplicons was done on the Illumina HiSeq platform. The study's own analysis went as follows. Synthetic template baselines were used to correct PCR bias computationally, reads within Hamming distance 2 were collapsed together, and singletons that could not be merged were discarded. Reads were aligned against IMGT to assign V, D and J genes, CDR3 length and insertions or deletions at six rearrangement sites. Clonotype counts were normalized to sorted cell number within each subset before computing true diversity and Gini coefficients with the tcR R package. The overlap coefficient, calculated on TCRB nucleotide sequences, was used to quantify repertoire sharing. The table comes from immuneACCESS by way of TCRdb, which keeps in-frame sequences with V and J called. Part of the clones is missing from these tables; in studies checked, under half for an unresolved V gene and the rest for unknown reasons. V and J calls and clone size are copied from that table; D and trimming were computed from the DNA. Present in this sample are 130,000 to 150,000 clones, about 51% of which were seen just once. The top ten hold over 0.4% of the sample.

Worth noting for this clone: No antigen is known for it. Base qualities were left out, and no much larger clone turns up one base away.

Sequencing was done on a sample of Tregs from blood. Per the publication, the cell subset or site label means: regulatory CD4+ T cells. This receptor chain uses TRBV5-1 and TRBJ2-5, with TRBD2 tentatively as D gene (5 bases match). The J call may be in error: the DNA end matches TRBJ2-7 better. This clonotype originated in a man between 18 and 35 years old in good health. The CDR3 amino acid sequence is: CASSLTGYGAYEQYF. The nucleotide sequence reads as follows: TGCGCCAGCAGCCTGACGGGGTACGGAGCCTACGAGCAGTACTTC.